This TCR beta chain is drawn from a study of shared clonotypes between healthy human individuals. Once extracted for a subset, genomic DNA was divided evenly among several immunoSEQ plates. The table came from immunoSEQ multiplex PCR; TCRdb's copy has only in-frame clones and leaves some out. The profile shows approximately 340,000 clones, around four fifths of them singletons. Caucasian adults living in Nashville, Tennessee, provided all samples. This receptor was obtained from a man between 25 and 39 years old in good health. Sequencing was carried out using memory CD4+ T cells sorted from blood. Subset specified: CD45RA-negative fraction.

DNA of the CDR3: TGTGCCAGCAGCTTAGCCGGGACAGTGAACACTGAAGCTTTCTTT. Protein product: CASSLAGTVNTEAFF. The chain combines TRBV7-9 with TRBJ1-1, with 7 bases matching TRBD1. The junction had 1 base not matched to a gene; V was cut back by 0 bases and J by 0 bases. The CDR3 is 15 amino acids. Germline V gives CDR1 SEHNR, CDR2 FQNEAQ (reference sequence).